These 21 T cell receptor beta chains share one sample of origin, sequenced in a study of cytomegalovirus exposure and HLA in healthy donors. The PCR ran on 60 Vbeta and 13 Jbeta primers. The data were produced by immunoSEQ multiplex PCR, yet TCRdb's version contains in-frame clones alone and is incomplete. The data show fewer than 250,000 clones, with over 70% seen just once and 0.71% held by the top ten. Material for sequencing was PBMCs. The receptors here all came from a boy younger than 10 in good health and CMV-seronegative.

The chain joins TRBV30 to TRBJ2-7; D is perhaps TRBD1 (6 bases). This CDR3 spans 10 amino acids. Between the trimmed V and J ends, which lost 3 bases and 7 bases, there was a span of 7 bases. Per the germline V gene, CDR1 is GTSNPN and CDR2 is SVGIG (reference sequence). For the CDR3, the DNA is TGTGCCTGGAGCCAGGGGGAGCAGTACTTC. Translation gives CAWSQGEQYF.

The genes are TRBV5-4 and TRBJ2-7, with 10 bases aligning to TRBD2. V dropped 2 bases and J dropped 7; count of bases not matched to a gene: 6. Germline V gene lookup returns CDR1 SGHNT and CDR2 YYREEE (reference sequence). This CDR3 is built from 14 residues. DNA for the CDR3: TGTGCCAGCAGCTTACGGGGGACTAGCGTTGAGCAGTACTTC. Its translation is CASSLRGTSVEQYF.

V and J are TRBV6-5 and TRBJ1-3; TRBD1 might be the D (5 bases). V was shortened by 2 bases and J by 1 base, with 12 bases between the two germline ends. CDR3 length equals 16 residues. Germline V CDR1 and CDR2: MNHEY, SVGAGI. DNA of the CDR3: TGTGCCAGCAGTTACCGGCAGGGTGGATCTGGAAACACCATATATTTT. The encoded protein is CASSYRQGGSGNTIYF.

This clone was seen only once. The rearrangement joins TRBV9 to TRBJ1-3, with D possibly matching TRBD1 (6 bases). Germline CDR1 and CDR2: SGDLS and YYNGEE. The V gene lost 0 bases and the J gene lost 0 bases, with 13 bases spanning the gap. The CDR3 is 17 amino acids. CDR3 protein: CASSVGGTGNSGNTIYF. DNA of the CDR3: TGTGCCAGCAGCGTAGGGGGAACAGGGAACTCTGGAAACACCATATATTTT.

This clone occurred a few times. The chain employs TRBV4-1 and TRBJ2-7; 8 bases fit TRBD1. Germline CDR1 MGHRA, CDR2 YSYEKL. Unmatched junction bases numbered 10, after V lost 6 bases and J lost 3 bases. The CDR3 covers 15 residues. The CDR3 DNA sequence: TGCGCCAGCAGAACCCTGGACAGGGCTGGCTACGAGCAGTACTTC. Encoded protein: CASRTLDRAGYEQYF.

The rearrangement uses TRBV2 and TRBJ1-2, with TRBD1 matching 7 bases. V shed 3 bases and J 4 bases; nucleotides not matched to a gene: 8. The germline CDR1 and CDR2 sequences are SNHLY and FYNNEI. The CDR3 contains 15 residues. The chain's CDR3 is CASSDPTGYSYGYTF. In nucleotides, the CDR3 is TGTGCCAGCAGTGACCCGACAGGGTACTCCTATGGCTACACCTTC.

V gene TRBV4-2 combines with J gene TRBJ2-7; 9 bases fit TRBD2. V gave up 0 bases and J gave up 6 bases; unmatched junction bases: 6. This CDR3 is built from 15 residues. The V gene's germline CDR1 is LGHNA and CDR2 YNFKEQ. The CDR3 nucleotides read TGTGCCAGCAGCCAAGAGGGTAGCGGGGGTTGCGAGCAGTACTTC. It encodes CASSQEGSGGCEQYF.

Note on this clone: Within the sample, other DNA sequences also encode this same CDR3. The CDR3 nucleotides are TGTGCCAGCAGTGTCATTGGAGGTAGCACAGATACGCAGTATTTT. Amino acid sequence: CASSVIGGSTDTQYF. The chain has TRBV6-1 and TRBJ2-3; the D gene is possibly TRBD2 (5 bases). The germline gives CDR1 MNHNS, CDR2 SASEGT. This CDR3 is 15 amino acids long. Trimming left V 4 bases short and J 0 bases short, with 11 bases between.

V usage is TRBV19 and J usage is TRBJ1-1; weak D call: TRBD1 (6 bases). The V gene lost 5 bases and the J gene lost 4 bases, with 14 bases spanning the gap. The CDR3 is 14 amino acids. Per the germline V gene, CDR1 is LNHDA and CDR2 is SQIVND (reference sequence). The CDR3 DNA follows: TGTGCCAGTAGTGTGCTACAGGGTTCCACTGAAGCTTTCTTT. The encoded protein is CASSVLQGSTEAFF.

This chain links TRBV28 with TRBJ2-7; TRBD2 matches 15 bases. The CDR3 length is 16 residues. Germline assignment: CDR1 MDHEN and CDR2 SYDVKM. Unmatched junction bases numbered 8, after V lost 7 bases and J lost 4 bases. In DNA, the CDR3 is TGTGCCAGCACCCTCACGGGACTAGCGGGAGGATACGAGCAGTACTTC. Protein product: CASTLTGLAGGYEQYF.

This sequence joins TRBV18 and TRBJ1-1; D remains unclear. CDR3 length: 12 residues. Germline values: CDR1 KGHSH, CDR2 LQKENI. Trimming cost V 5 bases and J 1 base, with 5 bases left between them. This CDR3 is CASSEENTEAFF. In DNA, the CDR3 is TGTGCCAGCTCAGAGGAGAACACTGAAGCTTTCTTT.

This clone has a handful of counts. The rearrangement joins TRBV2 to TRBJ2-2; 9 nucleotides align to TRBD2. The ends lost 6 bases at V and 4 bases at J; junction bases unmatched: 12. The CDR3 spans 17 residues. Germline V gene lookup returns CDR1 SNHLY and CDR2 FYNNEI. The CDR3 here is CASRPLAGLLGTGELFF. As DNA, the CDR3 is TGTGCCAGCAGGCCCCTAGCGGGATTATTGGGCACCGGGGAGCTGTTTTTT.

This clone was detected only a few times. The V and J genes are TRBV2 and TRBJ1-2; TRBD1 is a possible D gene (6 bases). The CDR3 has 15 amino acids. V was clipped by 6 bases and J by 4 bases, with 18 bases between them. Germline V gene data show CDR1 as SNHLY and CDR2 as FYNNEI. CDR3 amino acids: CASSPTGISLYGYTF. CDR3 bases: TGTGCCAGCAGCCCTACAGGGATCAGCCTCTATGGCTACACCTTC.

V gene TRBV6-1 combines with J gene TRBJ2-3; maybe TRBD2 (5 bases). Trimming left V 11 bases short and J 6 bases short, with 21 bases between. Germline V gene data show CDR1 as MNHNS and CDR2 as SASEGT. The CDR3 length is 14 residues. The CDR3 bases are TGTGCCTGTGGAAAAGAAGAGGGCATGGATACGCAGTATTTT. Its translation is CACGKEEGMDTQYF.

The rearrangement joins TRBV29-1 to TRBJ1-3; possibly TRBD1 for D (5 bases). In germline, CDR1 is SQVTM, CDR2 ANQGSEA. Trimming took off 0 bases at V and 4 bases at J, with 10 bases between the two ends. CDR3 size: 14 residues. CDR3 residues: CSVEDARVGNTIYF. CDR3 nucleotides: TGCAGCGTTGAAGATGCCAGGGTGGGAAACACCATATATTTT.

The genes are TRBV19 and TRBJ1-1; the D is unclear. V lost 3 bases and J 5 bases, leaving 10 bases between the germline ends. This CDR3 comprises 13 residues. Germline-derived CDR1 and CDR2 are LNHDA and SQIVND (reference sequence). The CDR3 sequence: CASSMGSGTEAFF. CDR3 in DNA: TGTGCCAGTAGTATGGGGTCGGGGACTGAAGCTTTCTTT.

This CDR3 is CSVEWEERPGPFGQYF. Here the CDR3 DNA reads TGCAGCGTTGAATGGGAGGAGAGGCCGGGACCATTCGGGCAGTACTTC. This rearrangement joins TRBV29-1 to TRBJ2-5, with TRBD2 as a possible D gene (6 bases). The CDR3 sequence is 16 residues long. Trimming stripped 2 bases from V and 11 bases from J, with 27 bases between. Germline V gene lookup returns CDR1 SQVTM and CDR2 ANQGSEA. Complete variable domain (other parts from reference TRBV29-1 and TRBJ2-5): SAVISQKPSRDICQRGTSLTIQCQVDSQVTMMFWYRQQPGQSLTLIATANQGSEATYESGFVIDKFPISRPNLTFSTLTVSNMSPEDSSIYLCSVEWEERPGPFGQYFGPGTRLLVL.

This chain uses TRBV9 with TRBJ1-2; D remains ambiguous. Per germline, CDR1 SGDLS and CDR2 YYNGEE. V was clipped by 0 bases and J by 0 bases, with 15 bases between them. There are 17 residues in the CDR3. The CDR3 is CASSVVDTAFPNYGYTF. CDR3 bases: TGTGCCAGCAGCGTAGTCGACACCGCCTTTCCTAACTATGGCTACACCTTC.

The chain joins TRBV6-1 to TRBJ2-1, with a tentative D call TRBD1 (5 bases). The CDR3 length is 14 residues. Per the germline V gene, CDR1 is MNHNS and CDR2 is SASEGT. With 7 bases removed from V and 4 bases from J, the gap between germline ends came to 14 bases. CDR3 sequence (DNA): TGTGCCAGCATTTTTAGGGGTCGGTACAATGAGCAGTTCTTC. Protein: CASIFRGRYNEQFF.

The chain joins TRBV10-1 to TRBJ1-1; TRBD1 might be the D (6 bases). The CDR3 runs 13 residues. V lost 3 bases and J 6 bases, leaving 11 bases between the germline ends. Germline CDR1 WNHNN, CDR2 SYGVQD (reference sequence). The DNA for the CDR3 is TGCGCCAGCAGTGAAGGGGGACCCCCTGAAGCTTTCTTT. Residues: CASSEGGPPEAFF.

V and J are TRBV7-2 and TRBJ2-3; 12 bases line up with TRBD2. The CDR3 has 16 residues. Germline loops: CDR1 SGHTA, CDR2 FQGNSA. V lost 4 bases to trimming and J lost 4 bases; unmatched junction nucleotides: 6. Here the CDR3 reads CASSSRLAGVADTQYF. Here the CDR3 DNA reads TGTGCCAGCAGCTCCCGACTAGCGGGAGTGGCAGATACGCAGTATTTT.